These 19 T cell receptor beta chains came from one sample sequenced in a study of cytomegalovirus exposure and HLA in healthy donors. Primers: 60 Vbeta forward and 13 Jbeta reverse. The assay was immunoSEQ multiplex PCR, and TCRdb's table has in-frame clones only and misses some. The sample carries 150,000 or so clones, around 78% recorded once. The sample was PBMCs. Receptors were obtained from a woman aged 35 to 49 in good health and CMV-seronegative.

The chain uses TRBV30 and TRBJ2-3; the match to TRBD2 covers 8 bases. J lost 0 bases, V lost 3 bases, and 5 bases had no gene match. Looked up from germline, CDR1 is GTSNPN and CDR2 is SVGIG (reference sequence). The CDR3 runs 15 residues. The CDR3 region has the DNA TGTGCCTGGAGGGATAGCGGGAAGAGCACAGATACGCAGTATTTT. It yields the protein CAWRDSGKSTDTQYF.

This chain uses TRBV5-1 with TRBJ2-5, with D perhaps matching TRBD2 (6 bases). Germline assignment: CDR1 SGHRS and CDR2 YFSETQ. Trimming pared 4 bases from V and 7 bases from J, leaving 17 bases between. The CDR3 loop spans 14 amino acids. CDR3 residues: CASSTGTPGGTQYF. For the CDR3, the DNA is TGCGCCAGCAGCACCGGGACTCCTGGGGGGACCCAGTACTTC.

Worth noting for this clone: Other DNA sequences in this specimen translate into the identical CDR3. The chain is built from TRBV28 and TRBJ2-7; TRBD2 might be the D (6 bases). Germline V lookup: CDR1 MDHEN, CDR2 SYDVKM. CDR3 size: 15 residues. V lost 7 bases to trimming and J lost 1 base, with 17 bases between them. The chain's CDR3 is CASIPGLSGSYEQYF. For the CDR3, the DNA is TGTGCCAGCATCCCCGGACTTAGCGGATCCTACGAGCAGTACTTC.

This sequence joins TRBV12-5 and TRBJ2-1; the match to TRBD2 covers 10 bases. V lost 4 bases to trimming and J lost 5 bases; unmatched junction nucleotides: 5. The germline V gene encodes CDR1 LGHNT and CDR2 FRNRAP. This CDR3 spans 15 amino acids. The CDR3 protein is CASGSGLAVNNEQFF. In DNA form, the CDR3 reads TGTGCTAGTGGTTCTGGACTAGCGGTTAACAATGAGCAGTTCTTC.

The rearrangement links TRBV9 to TRBJ2-4; TRBD2 agrees at 8 bases. Trimming at V came to 3 bases and at J to 7 bases, leaving 9 bases not matched to a gene. The CDR3 totals 15 residues. CDR1 and CDR2 from the germline V gene are SGDLS and YYNGEE. CDR3 in amino acids: CASSGAAGAGNIQYF. The CDR3 region has the DNA TGTGCCAGCAGCGGGGCAGCGGGGGCCGGGAACATTCAGTACTTC.

The chain recombines TRBV6-4 with TRBJ2-1; 8 bases are a match to TRBD2. The V gene end was trimmed by 2 bases and the J gene end by 5 bases; junction bases not matched to a gene: 5. The length of the CDR3 is 15 residues. Germline V gene sequence: CDR1 MRHNA, CDR2 SNTAGT. The DNA of the CDR3 is TGTGCCAGCAGTGACACGGTAGCGGGACACAATGAGCAGTTCTTC. Protein sequence: CASSDTVAGHNEQFF.

There are a few counts of this clone. This sequence joins TRBV2 and TRBJ1-2; TRBD1 agrees at 7 bases. Germline V gene sequence: CDR1 SNHLY, CDR2 FYNNEI. Germline trimming cut 2 bases from V and 4 bases from J; bases unmatched to any gene: 4. This CDR3 spans 14 amino acids. The CDR3 coding sequence is TGTGCCAGCAGTGAATTGACAGGGACCTATGGCTACACCTTC. Translation gives CASSELTGTYGYTF.

The rearrangement uses TRBV5-8 and TRBJ2-1, with a weak D call TRBD2 (6 bases). CDR1 and CDR2 (germline): SGHTS, YDEGEE. The CDR3 is 14 residues long. V lost 2 bases to trimming and J lost 9 bases, with 15 bases between them. CDR3 region: CASSFGSIIAEQFF. The CDR3 region has the DNA TGTGCCAGCAGCTTCGGGAGTATCATTGCTGAGCAGTTCTTC.

The chain couples TRBV21-1 to TRBJ2-7; TRBD1, the D gene given by the table, was not confirmed from the DNA. TRBV21-1 is assigned pseudogene status. CDR3 length: 16 amino acids. CDR3 nucleotides: TGTGCCAGCAGCACTAAGACGACAGGGAAGTACTACGAGCAGTACTTC. Translation gives CASSTKTTGKYYEQYF.

In DNA form, the CDR3 reads TGTGCCAGCAGCCTTAGAGGGTCTAGCACAGATACGCAGTATTTT. Protein sequence: CASSLRGSSTDTQYF. The chain couples TRBV6-1 to TRBJ2-3, with D maybe TRBD2 (5 bases). Trimming took 6 bases from V and 0 from J, leaving 13 bases between them. The CDR3 sequence is 15 residues long. Per germline, CDR1 MNHNS and CDR2 SASEGT.

The chain links TRBV7-8 to TRBJ2-5, with 8 nucleotides matching TRBD1. There are 16 residues in the CDR3. V lost 5 bases, J lost 5 bases, and 13 bases stayed unmatched. Germline assignment: CDR1 SGHVS and CDR2 FQNEAQ. CDR3 region: CASSPVGGQGKETQYF. Here the CDR3 DNA reads TGTGCCAGCAGCCCAGTGGGCGGACAGGGCAAGGAGACCCAGTACTTC.

A few counts support this clone. This chain links TRBV10-1 with TRBJ2-2, with TRBD2 matching 9 bases. Looked up from germline, CDR1 is WNHNN and CDR2 is SYGVQD (reference sequence). V lost 6 bases to trimming and J lost 5 bases; unmatched junction nucleotides: 4. This CDR3 contains 14 residues. CDR3 DNA sequence: TGCGCCAGCAGCGGAGGACTAGCGACCGGGGAGCTGTTTTTT. Encoded protein: CASSGGLATGELFF.

The genes are TRBV5-1 and TRBJ2-1; 8 bases align to TRBD1. Trimming cost V 5 bases and J 6 bases; bases outside gene matches: 4. From germline, CDR1 is SGHRS and CDR2 YFSETQ. There are 13 residues in the CDR3. As DNA, the CDR3 is TGCGCCAGCAGACCTGGACAGGGCAATGAGCAGTTCTTC. Its translation: CASRPGQGNEQFF.

The chain is built from TRBV5-1 and TRBJ2-7; 8 nucleotides line up with TRBD2. The ends lost 4 bases at V and 5 bases at J; junction bases unmatched: 14. The germline V gene has CDR1 SGHRS and CDR2 YFSETQ. CDR3 size: 16 residues. CDR3 amino acids: CASSPGKTSAADEQYF. The CDR3 DNA is TGCGCCAGCAGCCCAGGCAAGACTAGCGCGGCGGACGAGCAGTACTTC.

The table lists this clone with a few counts. The genes are TRBV28 and TRBJ2-7, with 7 positions matching TRBD1. Germline CDR1 MDHEN, CDR2 SYDVKM. Losses at the gene ends were 3 bases for V and 2 bases for J; bases not matched to a gene: 10. The CDR3 has 16 residues. CDR3 protein: CASSFIGGERTYEQYF. The CDR3 DNA reads TGTGCCAGCAGTTTTATAGGGGGCGAAAGGACCTACGAGCAGTACTTC.

The chain joins TRBV2 to TRBJ1-1, with 8 bases fitting TRBD1. V gave up 4 bases and J gave up 3 bases; unmatched junction bases: 4. Germline CDR1 and CDR2: SNHLY and FYNNEI. The CDR3 loop spans 14 amino acids. CDR3 nucleotide sequence: TGTGCCAGCAGTGTACAGGGGGTGGACACTGAAGCTTTCTTT. Translating gives CASSVQGVDTEAFF.

The chain couples TRBV29-1 to TRBJ2-7; TRBD1 matches 8 bases. The V and J ends lost 8 bases and 3 bases, in that order; junction bases with no gene match: 18. CDR3 length equals 16 residues. Germline loops: CDR1 SQVTM, CDR2 ANQGSEA. DNA of the CDR3: TGCAGCTATTTTATAACTCCAGGGGGCAGACGCTACGAGCAGTACTTC. As protein: CSYFITPGGRRYEQYF.

V and J are TRBV30 and TRBJ2-5; tentatively, D is TRBD2 (6 bases). V shed 0 bases and J shed 1 base, with 27 bases lying between them. The V gene's germline CDR1 is GTSNPN and CDR2 SVGIG (reference sequence). CDR3 length equals 20 residues. CDR3 coding DNA: TGTGCCTGGAGTGTACCTACCAGGGACTTACCCACCCAGTCCCAAGAGACCCAGTACTTC. Translating gives CAWSVPTRDLPTQSQETQYF.

V usage is TRBV5-1 and J usage is TRBJ2-3; TRBD1 is a possible D gene (6 bases). The CDR3 runs 16 residues. V lost 4 bases to trimming and J lost 4 bases, with 19 bases between them. CDR1 and CDR2 from the germline V gene are SGHRS and YFSETQ. This chain's CDR3 is CASSPRGRPQADTQYF. The CDR3 DNA reads as TGCGCCAGCAGCCCCAGGGGACGGCCGCAGGCAGATACGCAGTATTTT.